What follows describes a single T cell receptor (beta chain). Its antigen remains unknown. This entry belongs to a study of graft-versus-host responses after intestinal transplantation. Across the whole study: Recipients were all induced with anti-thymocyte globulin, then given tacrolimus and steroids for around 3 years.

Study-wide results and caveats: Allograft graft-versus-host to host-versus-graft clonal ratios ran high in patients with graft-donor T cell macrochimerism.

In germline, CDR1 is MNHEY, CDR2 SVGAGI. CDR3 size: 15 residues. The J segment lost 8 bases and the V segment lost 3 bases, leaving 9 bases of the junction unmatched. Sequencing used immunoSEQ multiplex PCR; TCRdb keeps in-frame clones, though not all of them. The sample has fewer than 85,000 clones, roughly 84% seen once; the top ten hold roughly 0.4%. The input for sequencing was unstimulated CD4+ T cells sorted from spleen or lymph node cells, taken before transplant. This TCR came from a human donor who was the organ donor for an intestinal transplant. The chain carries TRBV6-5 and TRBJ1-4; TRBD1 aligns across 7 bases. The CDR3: CASSYGGQQGEKLFF. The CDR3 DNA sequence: TGTGCCAGCAGTTATGGGGGACAGCAGGGGGAAAAACTGTTTTTT.